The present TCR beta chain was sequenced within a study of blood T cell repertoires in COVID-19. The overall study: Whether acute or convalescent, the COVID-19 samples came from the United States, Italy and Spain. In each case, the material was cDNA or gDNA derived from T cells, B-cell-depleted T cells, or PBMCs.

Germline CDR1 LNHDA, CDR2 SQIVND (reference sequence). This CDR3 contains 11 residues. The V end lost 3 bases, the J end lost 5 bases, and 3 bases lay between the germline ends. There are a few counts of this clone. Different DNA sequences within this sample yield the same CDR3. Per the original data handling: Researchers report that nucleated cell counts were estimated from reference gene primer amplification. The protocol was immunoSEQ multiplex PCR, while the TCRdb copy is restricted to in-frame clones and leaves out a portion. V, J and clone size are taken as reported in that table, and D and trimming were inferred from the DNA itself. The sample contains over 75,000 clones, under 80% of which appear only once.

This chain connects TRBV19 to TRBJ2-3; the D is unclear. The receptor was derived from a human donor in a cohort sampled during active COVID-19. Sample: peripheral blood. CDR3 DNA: TGTGCCAGTAGTATCGGAGATACGCAGTATTTT. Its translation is CASSIGDTQYF.